The T cell receptor beta chain under discussion was sequenced for a study of blood T cell repertoires in COVID-19. The CDR3 is 11 residues long. Germline V CDR1 and CDR2: MNHEY, SVGEGT. V was shortened by 5 bases and J by 5 bases, with 6 bases between the two germline ends. Per the study methods: By means of reference gene primer amplification, nucleated cell counts were estimated. Sequencing used immunoSEQ multiplex PCR; TCRdb keeps in-frame clones, though not all of them. The V and J calls and clone size are taken from that table; D and trimming were inferred from the DNA. The sample has about 160,000 clones, 81% seen once. Across about two dozen US areas, participants ranged in age from about 18 to 100 years.

The source of this sequence is a woman aged 40 to 50 with acute COVID-19. This rearrangement joins TRBV6-2 or TRBV6-3 to TRBJ1-2; D ambiguous. Sequenced sample: PBMCs or T cells enriched from blood (not recorded which). The CDR3 DNA reads TGTGCCAGCAGTGCCCTATATGGCTACACCTTC. Translating it yields CASSALYGYTF.